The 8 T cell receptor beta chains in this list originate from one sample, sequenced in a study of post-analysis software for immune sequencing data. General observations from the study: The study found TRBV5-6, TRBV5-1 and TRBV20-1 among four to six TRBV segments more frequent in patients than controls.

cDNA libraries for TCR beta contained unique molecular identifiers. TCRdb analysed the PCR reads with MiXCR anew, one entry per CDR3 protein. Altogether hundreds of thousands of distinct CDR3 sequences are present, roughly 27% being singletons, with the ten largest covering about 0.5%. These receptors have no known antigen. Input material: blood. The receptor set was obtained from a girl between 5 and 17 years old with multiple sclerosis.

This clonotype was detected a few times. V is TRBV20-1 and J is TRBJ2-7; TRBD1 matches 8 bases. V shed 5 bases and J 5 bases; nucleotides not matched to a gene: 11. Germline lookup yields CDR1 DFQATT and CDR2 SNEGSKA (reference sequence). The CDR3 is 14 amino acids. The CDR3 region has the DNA TGCAGTGCTCATTGGACAGGGAGCTTTCACGAGCAGTACTTC. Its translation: CSAHWTGSFHEQYF.

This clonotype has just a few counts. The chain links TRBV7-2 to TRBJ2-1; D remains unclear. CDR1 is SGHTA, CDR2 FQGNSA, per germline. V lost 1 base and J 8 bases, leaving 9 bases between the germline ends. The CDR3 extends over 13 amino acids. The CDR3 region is CASSLVVWDEQFF. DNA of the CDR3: TGTGCCAGCAGCTTAGTTGTATGGGATGAGCAGTTCTTC.

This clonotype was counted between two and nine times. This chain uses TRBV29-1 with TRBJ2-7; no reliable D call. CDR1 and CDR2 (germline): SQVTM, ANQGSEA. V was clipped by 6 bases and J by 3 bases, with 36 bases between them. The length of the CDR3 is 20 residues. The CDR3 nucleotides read TGCAGCGTCGGCGTCGCACCCCGGTCCGTCAACCCCCTTCTGCTCTACGAGCAGTACTTC. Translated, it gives CSVGVAPRSVNPLLLYEQYF.

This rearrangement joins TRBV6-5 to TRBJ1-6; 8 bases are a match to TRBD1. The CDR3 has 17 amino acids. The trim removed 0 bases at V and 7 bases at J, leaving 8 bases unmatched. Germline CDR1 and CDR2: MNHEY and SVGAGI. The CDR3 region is CASSYSSRTGRNSPLHF. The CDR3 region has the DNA TGTGCCAGCAGTTACTCATCCCGGACAGGGCGGAATTCACCCCTCCACTTT.

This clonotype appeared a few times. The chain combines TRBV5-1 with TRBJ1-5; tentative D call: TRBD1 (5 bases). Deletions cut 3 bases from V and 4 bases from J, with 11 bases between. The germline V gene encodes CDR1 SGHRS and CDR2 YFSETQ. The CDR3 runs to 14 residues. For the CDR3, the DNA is TGCGCCAGCAGCTACGGACACGATAATCAGCCCCAGCATTTT. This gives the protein CASSYGHDNQPQHF.

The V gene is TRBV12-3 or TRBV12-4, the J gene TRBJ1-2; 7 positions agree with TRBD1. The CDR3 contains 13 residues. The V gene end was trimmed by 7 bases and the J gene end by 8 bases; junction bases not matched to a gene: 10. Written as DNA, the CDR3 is TGTGCCAGCACCCCGACAGGGTTCTACGGCTACACCTTC. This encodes CASTPTGFYGYTF.

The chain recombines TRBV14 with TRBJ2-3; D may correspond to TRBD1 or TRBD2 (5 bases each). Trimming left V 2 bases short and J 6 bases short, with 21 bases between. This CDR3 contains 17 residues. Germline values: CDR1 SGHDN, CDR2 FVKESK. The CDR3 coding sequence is TGTGCCAGCAGCCAACTTGCCCCAGGGAGCCTCTGGGATACGCAGTATTTT. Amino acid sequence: CASSQLAPGSLWDTQYF.

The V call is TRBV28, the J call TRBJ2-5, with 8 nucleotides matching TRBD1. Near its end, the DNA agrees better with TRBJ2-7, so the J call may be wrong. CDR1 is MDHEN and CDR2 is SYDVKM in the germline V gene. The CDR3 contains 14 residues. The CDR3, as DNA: TGTGCCAGCAGCCGGACAGGGAGCCGCTACGAGCAGTACTTC. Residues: CASSRTGSRYEQYF.